The subject of this entry is one T cell receptor beta chain. The CDR3 loop spans 16 amino acids. In germline, CDR1 is MNHEY, CDR2 SMNVEV (reference sequence). Trimming removed 5 bases from V and 7 bases from J; junction bases left unmatched: 12. Patients of the Seattle cohort, enrolled during active infection, were followed longitudinally. The sample originates from a study of blood T cell repertoires in COVID-19. The repertoire was sequenced with immunoSEQ multiplex PCR; TCRdb's copy has only in-frame clones and lacks some. The data show approximately 210,000 clones, with 94% seen just once and approximately 0.69% held by the top ten.

The material sequenced was peripheral blood. This TCR came from a man younger than 40 with COVID-19, enrolled during active disease. The chain joins TRBV27 to TRBJ2-1; 9 bases line up with TRBD2. CDR3 DNA sequence: TGTGCCAGCAGTCCGCAGCGGGGGGAGGTCAGGAATGAGCAGTTCTTC. Protein sequence: CASSPQRGEVRNEQFF.